This T cell receptor (beta chain) is from a study of glioma-infiltrating T cells (dated by TCRdb to 2016 to 2018). Study-level background: Glioma tissue, non-neoplastic brain tissue and matched peripheral blood mononuclear cells were used as sources from which TCR alpha- and beta-chain repertoires were sequenced. Each tissue-infiltrating repertoire was compared with the same patient's peripheral blood repertoire to measure divergence between tissue and blood T-cell populations. The paired cohort was made up of three low-grade glioma patients, 8 or 9 primary glioblastoma patients and three non-glioma patients who contributed non-neoplastic brain tissue.

The sample holds many counts of this clonotype. Its target antigen remains unknown. Base qualities are not provided; no much larger clone lies one nucleotide away. The study at large found these results: Only a very small number of CDR3 sequences turned up in both tissue and blood, a result put down to high CDR3 diversity combined with limited sampling. In non-neoplastic patients, VJ-independent divergence between tissue and blood fell below expectation, whereas in all gliomas, and especially in low-grade gliomas, the divergence rose above expectation. The group comparisons were based on small numbers of patients: three non-neoplastic, three low-grade glioma and fewer than ten glioblastoma patients.

TCR alpha and beta CDR3 regions were amplified with the iRepertoire nested amplicon-rescue multiplex PCR (arm-PCR) platform from RNA. The input for one-step reverse transcription and amplification was about 100-400 ng of tissue mRNA or PBMC total RNA. After bead purification, a secondary multiplex PCR added Illumina adapters, and libraries were gel-purified between 200 and 400 bp. The libraries contained internal 6-nucleotide barcodes that were used for demultiplexing. The libraries were sequenced on an Illumina MiSeq using 2x220 or 2x250 nucleotide paired-end reads. The authors' pipeline ran thus. Paired reads were merged using FLASH 1.2.11 and aligned with BWA-MEM to the GRCh37 human genome, and TRA and TRB reads were then extracted. For V and J assignment, an IMGT-derived reference of cassette sequences and CDR3 motifs that included pseudogenes was used. Reads were translated in three frames, and productive CDR3s were defined by a C…FGXG motif without stop codons. Unique combinations of V-J cassette pair and CDR3 amino acid sequence were defined as clonotypes. Reads were filtered by Hamming distance, with the threshold set by the sequence error rate of each sample in mapped regions. Clones were called with MiXCR by TCRdb after fastp trimmed the public reads at Q25, and only in-frame beta chains were retained. Here each entry gathers all rows of one CDR3 protein and keeps the most common genes and DNA. The authors' filters were not applied to this entry. In this sample the table shows some 160,000 distinct CDR3 sequences, approximately 40% of which occur a single time. The ten largest clonotypes hold 5.2% of the sample.

The CDR3 measures 14 amino acids from cysteine to phenylalanine. Only CDR3 DNA is held: 42 bases, read in frame from base 1. V gives up 5 bases and J gives up 0 bases, and the segment between their germline ends measures 8 bases. CDR1 and CDR2 are read off the germline V gene (reference sequence) as MNHEY and SMNVEV. Material for sequencing was glioma tissue, nonneoplastic brain tissue, or PBMCs (not recorded which). The sequence was obtained from a human donor with low-grade glioma or glioblastoma, undergoing nonglioma brain surgery, or in good health (not recorded which). The chain employs TRBV27 and TRBJ2-1; TRBD2 is possibly the D segment (5 matching bases). The DNA sequence reads TGTGCCAGCAGTGATGGGAGCTCCTACAATGAGCAGTTCTTC. The translation is CASSDGSSYNEQFF.